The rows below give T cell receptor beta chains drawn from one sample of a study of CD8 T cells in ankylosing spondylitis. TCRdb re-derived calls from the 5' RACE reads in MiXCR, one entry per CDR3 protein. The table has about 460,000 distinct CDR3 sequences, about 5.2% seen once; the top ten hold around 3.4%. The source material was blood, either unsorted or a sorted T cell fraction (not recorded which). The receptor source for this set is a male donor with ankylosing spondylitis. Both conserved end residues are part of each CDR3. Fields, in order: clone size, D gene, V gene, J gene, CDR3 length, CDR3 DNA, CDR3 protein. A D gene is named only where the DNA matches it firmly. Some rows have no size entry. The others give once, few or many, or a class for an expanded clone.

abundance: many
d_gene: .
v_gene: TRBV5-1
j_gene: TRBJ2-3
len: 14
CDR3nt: TGCGCCAGCAGCTTGGCCGATAGCACAGATACGCAGTATTTT
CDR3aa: CASSLADSTDTQYF

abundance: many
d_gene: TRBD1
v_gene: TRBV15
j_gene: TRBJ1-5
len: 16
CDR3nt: TGTGCCACCAGCAGAGATGGCGACAGGGGCGGCCAGCCCCAGCATTTT
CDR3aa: CATSRDGDRGGQPQHF

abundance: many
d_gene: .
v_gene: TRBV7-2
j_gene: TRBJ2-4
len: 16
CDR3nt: TGTGCCAGCAGCTTACAGTGGCAGAGACAAGGGAACATTCAGTACTTC
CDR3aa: CASSLQWQRQGNIQYF

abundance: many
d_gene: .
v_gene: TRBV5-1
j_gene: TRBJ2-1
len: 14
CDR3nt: TGCGCCAGCAGCTTGGAGGAGTACAGGGACGAGCAGTTCTTC
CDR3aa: CASSLEEYRDEQFF

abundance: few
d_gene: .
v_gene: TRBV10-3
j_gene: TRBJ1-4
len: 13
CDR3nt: TGTGCCTTGCGAGGCAGGTTAGATGAAAAACTGTTTTTT
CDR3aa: CALRGRLDEKLFF

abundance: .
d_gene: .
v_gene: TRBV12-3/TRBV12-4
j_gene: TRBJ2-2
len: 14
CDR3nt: TGTGCCAGCAGTACAGGGCGGTGGACCGGGGAGCTGTTTTTT
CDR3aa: CASSTGRWTGELFF

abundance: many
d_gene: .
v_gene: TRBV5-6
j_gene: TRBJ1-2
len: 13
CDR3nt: TGTGCCAGCAGCTCAGAATCCCGCGGGAGCTACACCTTC
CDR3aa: CASSSESRGSYTF

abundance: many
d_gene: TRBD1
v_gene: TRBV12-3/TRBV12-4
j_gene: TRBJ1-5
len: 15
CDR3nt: TGTGCCAGCAGTTACACAGGGGATGCCAATCAGCCCCAGCATTTT
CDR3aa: CASSYTGDANQPQHF

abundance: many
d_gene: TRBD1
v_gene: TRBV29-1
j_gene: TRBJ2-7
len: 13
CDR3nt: TGCAGCGTTGAAGAGGTGACAGGGGGCGAGCAGTACTTC
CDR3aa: CSVEEVTGGEQYF

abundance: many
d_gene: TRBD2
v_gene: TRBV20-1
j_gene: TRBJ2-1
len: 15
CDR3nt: TGCAGTGCTTCTAGCGGCTGGGTGTACTACAATGAGCAGTTCTTC
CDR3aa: CSASSGWVYYNEQFF

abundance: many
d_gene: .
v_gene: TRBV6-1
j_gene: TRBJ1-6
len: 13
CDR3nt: TGTGCCAGCAGTATTCCCGGGTATTCACCCCTCCACTTT
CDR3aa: CASSIPGYSPLHF

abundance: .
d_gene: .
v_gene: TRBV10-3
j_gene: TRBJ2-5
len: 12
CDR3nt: TGTGCCATCAGTGGCAGGGAAGAGACCCAGTACTTC
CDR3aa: CAISGREETQYF

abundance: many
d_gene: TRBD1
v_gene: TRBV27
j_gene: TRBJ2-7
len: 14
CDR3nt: TGTGCCAGCAGTTTCGGACAGGGGATCTACGAGCAGTACTTC
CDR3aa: CASSFGQGIYEQYF

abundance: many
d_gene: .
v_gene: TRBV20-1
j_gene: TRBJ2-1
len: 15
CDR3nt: TGCAGTGCTAAGAAAAGGGCCAGCTCCTACAATGAGCAGTTCTTC
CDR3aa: CSAKKRASSYNEQFF

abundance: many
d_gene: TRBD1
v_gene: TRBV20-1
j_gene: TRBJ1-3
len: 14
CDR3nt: TGCAGTGCTCCTCCGACAGGGTCTGGAAACACCATATATTTT
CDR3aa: CSAPPTGSGNTIYF

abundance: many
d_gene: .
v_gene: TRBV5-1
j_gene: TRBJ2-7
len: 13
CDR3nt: TGCGCCAGCAGCGGGACGTCTCCCTACGAGCAGTACTTC
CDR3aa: CASSGTSPYEQYF

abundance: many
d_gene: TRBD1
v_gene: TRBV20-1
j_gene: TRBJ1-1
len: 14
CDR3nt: TGCAGTGACCGGACAGGGGGCGCCGACACTGAAGCTTTCTTT
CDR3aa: CSDRTGGADTEAFF

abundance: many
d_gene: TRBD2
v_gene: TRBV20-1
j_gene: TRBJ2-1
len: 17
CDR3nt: TGCAGTGCTAGAGATCTGAGAACTAGCGGCTTTTTCAATGAGCAGTTCTTC
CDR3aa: CSARDLRTSGFFNEQFF

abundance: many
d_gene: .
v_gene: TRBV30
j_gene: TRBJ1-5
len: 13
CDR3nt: TGTGCCTGGAGTGGTGGGACAAGCCAGCCCCAGCATTTT
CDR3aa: CAWSGGTSQPQHF

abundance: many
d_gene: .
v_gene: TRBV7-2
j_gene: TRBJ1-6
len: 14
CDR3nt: TGTGCCAGCGCTAGGGGGGCGGAAAATTCACCCCTCCACTTT
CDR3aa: CASARGAENSPLHF

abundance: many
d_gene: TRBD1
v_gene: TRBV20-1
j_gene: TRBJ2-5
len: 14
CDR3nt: TGCAGTGCTAGACCCGGGACAGAGCAAGAGACCCAGTACTTC
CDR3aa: CSARPGTEQETQYF

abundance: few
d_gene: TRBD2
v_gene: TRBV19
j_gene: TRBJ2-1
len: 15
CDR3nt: TGTGCCAGTAGTGTGACTAGCGGGAGTAGGAATGAGCAGTTCTTC
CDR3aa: CASSVTSGSRNEQFF

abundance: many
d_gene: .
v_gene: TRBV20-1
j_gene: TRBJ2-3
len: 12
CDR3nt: TGCAGTGCTGAAGGTAGTTCAGATACGCAGTATTTT
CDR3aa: CSAEGSSDTQYF

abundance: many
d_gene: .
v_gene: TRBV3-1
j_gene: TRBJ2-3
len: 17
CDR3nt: TGTGCCAGCAGTCCAAGATATTCGGGATCAATAGGAGATACGCAGTATTTT
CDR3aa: CASSPRYSGSIGDTQYF

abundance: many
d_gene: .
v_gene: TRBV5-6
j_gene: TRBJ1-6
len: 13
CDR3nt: TGTGCCAGCTTTAAAGTACAAGGGACACCCCTCCACTTT
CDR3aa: CASFKVQGTPLHF

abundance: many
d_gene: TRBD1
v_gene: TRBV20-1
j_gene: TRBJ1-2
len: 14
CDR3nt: TGCAGTGCTAGAAGGGACAGGGGTAACTATGGCTACACCTTC
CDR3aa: CSARRDRGNYGYTF

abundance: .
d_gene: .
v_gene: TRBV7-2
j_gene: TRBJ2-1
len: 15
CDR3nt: TGTGCCAGCAGCTTAGATTACAGGGACTACAATGAGCAGTTCTTC
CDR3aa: CASSLDYRDYNEQFF